The 9 T cell receptor beta chains in this list originate from one sample, sequenced in a study of blood T cell repertoires in COVID-19. Sequencing was performed with immunoSEQ multiplex PCR; in TCRdb, only in-frame clones are kept and a portion is missing. This repertoire shows almost 250,000 clones, more than 85% found once; its top ten account for 4.1%. Sequences were obtained from PBMCs or T cells enriched from blood (not recorded which). The receptors here all came from a woman between 25 and 40 years old who had recovered from COVID-19.

The chain combines TRBV28 with TRBJ2-1; 9 positions agree with TRBD2. From germline, CDR1 is MDHEN and CDR2 SYDVKM. Trimming cost V 6 bases and J 8 bases; bases outside gene matches: 14. The CDR3 totals 16 residues. The CDR3 loop reads CASSGLWAGGPHEQFF. CDR3 coding DNA: TGTGCCAGCAGCGGACTGTGGGCGGGAGGGCCCCATGAGCAGTTCTTC.

This sequence joins TRBV5-6 and TRBJ1-6, with D perhaps TRBD1 (5 bases). The V and J ends lost 0 bases and 8 bases respectively, with 15 bases between them. CDR3 size: 16 residues. Germline-derived CDR1 and CDR2 are SGHDT and YYEEEE. The DNA for the CDR3 is TGTGCCAGCAGCTTGGGAGCCAGGGTTTGGGATTCACCCCTCCACTTT. Translating gives CASSLGARVWDSPLHF.

V is TRBV6-2 or TRBV6-3 and J is TRBJ1-3, with TRBD1 matching over 7 bases. The CDR3 spans 15 residues. Germline-derived CDR1 and CDR2 are MNHEY and SVGEGT. V dropped 5 bases and J dropped 4; count of bases not matched to a gene: 8. The CDR3 sequence: CASSHLRGAGNTIYF. In DNA, the CDR3 is TGTGCCAGCAGTCATCTCAGGGGGGCGGGAAACACCATATATTTT.

The chain employs TRBV7-6 and TRBJ2-7; maybe TRBD2 (5 bases). The CDR3 consists of 15 residues. Germline CDR1 reads SGHVS; CDR2 reads FNYEAQ. V was clipped by 0 bases and J by 3 bases, with 12 bases between them. CDR3 residues: CASSLAQRSNYEQYF. Here the CDR3 DNA reads TGTGCCAGCAGCTTAGCTCAGCGGTCTAACTACGAGCAGTACTTC. Full variable domain (outside the CDR3, taken from reference TRBV7-6 and TRBJ2-7): GAGVSQSPRYKVTKRGQDVALRCDPISGHVSLYWYRQALGQGPEFLTYFNYEAQQDKSGLPNDRFSAERPEGSISTLTIQRTEQRDSAMYRCASSLAQRSNYEQYFGPGTRLTVT.

The genes are TRBV5-1 and TRBJ1-5, with a weak D call TRBD1 (6 bases). Deletions cut 0 bases from V and 6 bases from J, with 10 bases between. The CDR3 length is 14 residues. Germline V lookup: CDR1 SGHRS, CDR2 YFSETQ. The DNA of the CDR3 is TGCGCCAGCAGCTTGGATGGGGGCGGTCAGCCCCAGCATTTT. This sequence encodes CASSLDGGGQPQHF.

Only one count was recorded for this clone. The CDR3 DNA follows: TGTGCCAGCAGCAATCGTTCGGGACAGTTCACAGATACGCAGTATTTT. Translated: CASSNRSGQFTDTQYF. The chain is built from TRBV21-1 and TRBJ2-3; the DNA was not used to check the table's D call, TRBD1. TRBV21-1 is recorded as a pseudogene. CDR3 size: 16 residues.

The CDR3 sequence: CASEDWNEQFF. DNA of the CDR3: TGTGCCAGCGAGGACTGGAATGAGCAGTTCTTC. The gene calls are TRBV2 and TRBJ2-1; a weak D match, TRBD2 (5 bases). Germline loops: CDR1 SNHLY, CDR2 FYNNEI. The CDR3 runs 11 residues. With 8 bases removed from V and 7 bases from J, the gap between germline ends came to 9 bases.

The chain recombines TRBV4-1 with TRBJ2-1; no reliable D call. V lost 1 base and J 5 bases, leaving 9 bases between the germline ends. CDR1 is MGHRA and CDR2 is YSYEKL in the germline V gene. This CDR3 has 14 residues. CDR3 nucleotide sequence: TGCGCCAGCAGCCAAGTTGGCATGGACAATGAGCAGTTCTTC. Protein: CASSQVGMDNEQFF.

The V call is TRBV7-2, the J call TRBJ1-5; D gene unclear. Germline V gene data show CDR1 as SGHTA and CDR2 as FQGNSA. V gave up 3 bases and J gave up 7 bases, with 10 bases separating them. The CDR3 runs to 13 residues. CDR3 coding DNA: TGTGCCAGCAGCTTGATCAAGAGGCAGCCCCAGCATTTT. It is translated as CASSLIKRQPQHF.